The clone carrying this T cell receptor beta chain was found a few times. The data belong to a study of blood T cells in healthy people across ages. A second PCR, run for about 7 to 12 cycles, used a sample-barcoded 5' primer plus a J-beta primer mix. Every molecule of cDNA carried a tag from a template-switch adaptor with 12 random nucleotides. TCRdb independently ran MiXCR on the 5' RACE reads; one entry per CDR3 protein. The table lists fewer than 800,000 distinct CDR3 sequences, roughly 25% of them singletons. Per the germline V gene, CDR1 is WSHSY and CDR2 is SAAADI. The V segment lost 6 bases and the J segment 7 bases; nucleotides outside the gene matches: 5. This CDR3 is built from 14 residues. This sample was also put to use in a study of T cells of mothers and their children.

Sequencing was performed on blood. This chain joins TRBV10-2 and TRBJ2-4; 11 bases agree with TRBD1. This clonotype was sampled from a boy younger than 18 in good health. The CDR3: CASRLRDRGNIQYF. CDR3 sequence (DNA): TGCGCCAGCAGGCTCCGGGACAGGGGGAACATTCAGTACTTC.